These 21 T cell receptor beta chains were sequenced from one sample in a study of CXCR3-negative and CXCR3-positive naive CD8 T cells. 5' RACE that incorporated UMI labels was used to prepare the TRB cDNA libraries. Following a re-call of the 5' RACE reads, TCRdb has one entry per CDR3 protein and lacks DNA. This sample contains around 81,000 distinct CDR3 sequences. The sample comprised naive CXCR3- CD8+ T cells from blood. Subset here: CD45RO-CCR7+CD27+CD95- naive CD8+ T cells lacking CXCR3 (TNR3-). Receptor source: a human donor in good health. Some clones in this sample may be carry-over from other donors' samples.

This sequence joins TRBV29-1 and TRBJ2-7; without DNA, the TCRdb call of TRBD1 cannot be checked. Germline values: CDR1 SQVTM, CDR2 ANQGSEA. The CDR3 spans 16 residues. The CDR3 loop is CSVRVTGQGKSYEQYF.

This rearrangement joins TRBV15 to TRBJ2-7; as DNA is missing, the TRBD1 call by TCRdb cannot be tested. CDR3 length: 12 residues. The germline gives CDR1 LNHNV, CDR2 YYDKDF (reference sequence). CDR3: CATGTGDYEQYF.

V and J are TRBV14 and TRBJ2-1; checking the TCRdb D call of TRBD2 is not possible without DNA. Germline loops: CDR1 SGHDN, CDR2 FVKESK. This CDR3 spans 18 amino acids. CDR3 sequence reads: CASSHPDPTSGGPNEQFF.

This chain links TRBV19 with TRBJ2-7. This CDR3 comprises 12 residues. CDR1 and CDR2 from the germline V gene are LNHDA and SQIVND (reference sequence). This chain's CDR3 is CASSMRWSEQYF.

V usage is TRBV6-4 and J usage is TRBJ2-2; TCRdb's D gene call, TRBD2, goes unchecked for lack of DNA. Per germline, CDR1 MRHNA and CDR2 SNTAGT. This CDR3 contains 15 residues. The CDR3 region is CASSLQEGDTGELFF.

The chain has TRBV7-6 and TRBJ2-2; TCRdb proposes TRBD1, but this gene call is untestable without DNA. CDR3 length: 15 amino acids. Germline V gene sequence: CDR1 SGHVS, CDR2 FNYEAQ. The CDR3 reads CASSLGDSGTGELFF. Filled out from reference TRBV7-6 and TRBJ2-2, the complete variable domain reads GAGVSQSPRYKVTKRGQDVALRCDPISGHVSLYWYRQALGQGPEFLTYFNYEAQQDKSGLPNDRFSAERPEGSISTLTIQRTEQRDSAMYRCASSLGDSGTGELFFGEGSRLTVL.

CDR3 region: CASSYSGTGLYEQYF. This chain links TRBV6-6 with TRBJ2-7; lacking DNA, the TRBD1 call made by TCRdb goes unchecked. CDR3 length: 15 residues. The germline V gene encodes CDR1 MNHNY and CDR2 SVGAGI (reference sequence).

The CDR3 sequence: CSVDGTNYGYTF. The chain employs TRBV29-1 and TRBJ1-2; the TCRdb D gene call, TRBD1, has no DNA to confirm it. CDR1 and CDR2 from the germline V gene are SQVTM and ANQGSEA. The CDR3 is 12 amino acids.

The chain recombines TRBV29-1 with TRBJ2-1; TCRdb designates TRBD1, a call that cannot be tested without DNA. The length of the CDR3 is 12 residues. Germline CDR1 and CDR2: SQVTM and ANQGSEA. CDR3 in amino acids: CSVVSGIDEQFF.

This chain joins TRBV28 and TRBJ1-1; lacking DNA, the TRBD1 call made by TCRdb goes unchecked. The germline CDR1 and CDR2 sequences are MDHEN and SYDVKM. The CDR3 is made up of 16 amino acids. The chain's CDR3 is CASSLIWTGSLTEAFF.

V is TRBV12-3 or TRBV12-4 and J is TRBJ2-7; the TCRdb D gene call, TRBD1, has no DNA to confirm it. The CDR3 is 13 amino acids. The CDR3 reads CASSPRGDYEQYF.

The V call is TRBV4-1, the J call TRBJ2-3; the D call of TRBD1 rests on TCRdb alone, since no DNA is present to check it. Germline V CDR1 and CDR2: MGHRA, YSYEKL. There are 16 residues in the CDR3. The chain's CDR3 is CASSHPSTESTDTQYF.

The V and J genes are TRBV6-4 and TRBJ2-3; lacking DNA, the TRBD1 call made by TCRdb goes unchecked. The germline V gene encodes CDR1 MRHNA and CDR2 SNTAGT. This CDR3 spans 15 amino acids. The CDR3 reads CASSETGGSTDTQYF.

The chain recombines TRBV14 with TRBJ2-1; TCRdb proposes TRBD1, but this gene call is untestable without DNA. The CDR3 totals 16 residues. Germline values: CDR1 SGHDN, CDR2 FVKESK. The CDR3 sequence: CASSQDPRLPLDEQFF.

The V call is TRBV7-2, the J call TRBJ1-5; absent DNA, TCRdb's TRBD1 call cannot be checked. The CDR3 consists of 17 residues. Germline V gene sequence: CDR1 SGHTA, CDR2 FQGNSA. This chain's CDR3 is CASSLDPAQYSNQPQHF. The whole variable domain, remainder taken from reference TRBV7-2 and TRBJ1-5, is GAGVSQSPSNKVTEKGKDVELRCDPISGHTALYWYRQSLGQGLEFLIYFQGNSAPDKSGLPSDRFSAERTGGSVSTLTIQRTQQEDSAVYLCASSLDPAQYSNQPQHFGDGTRLSIL.

The chain joins TRBV12-3 or TRBV12-4 to TRBJ2-5; the TCRdb call, TRBD2, lacks DNA for checking. The CDR3 extends over 17 amino acids. The CDR3 is CASSTVVRPSYQETQYF.

This chain uses TRBV21-1 with TRBJ2-5. TRBV21-1 corresponds to a pseudogene. The CDR3 is 15 amino acids. CDR3 region: CASYAAKERKETQYF.

V gene TRBV5-1 combines with J gene TRBJ2-5; lacking DNA, the TRBD1 call made by TCRdb goes unchecked. Germline CDR1 reads SGHRS; CDR2 reads YFSETQ. This CDR3 spans 16 amino acids. The CDR3: CASSTASTGMRETQYF. The full variable domain, in which reference TRBV5-1 and TRBJ2-5 provide the parts outside the CDR3, is KAGVTQTPRYLIKTRGQQVTLSCSPISGHRSVSWYQQTPGQGLQFLFEYFSETQRNKGNFPGRFSGRQFSNSRSEMNVSTLELGDSALYLCASSTASTGMRETQYFGPGTRLLVL.

V and J are TRBV7-9 and TRBJ2-3. The CDR3 is 12 amino acids. Germline-derived CDR1 and CDR2 are SEHNR and FQNEAQ (reference sequence). The CDR3 sequence: CASSYMEDTQYF.

This chain joins TRBV7-6 and TRBJ2-1; the D call of TRBD2 rests on TCRdb alone, since no DNA is present to check it. Germline assignment: CDR1 SGHVS and CDR2 FNYEAQ. The CDR3 is 16 residues long. CDR3 amino acids: CASSLVAGDGNNEQFF.

This chain links TRBV19 with TRBJ1-1. The CDR3 loop spans 13 amino acids. CDR1 is LNHDA and CDR2 is SQIVND in the germline V gene (reference sequence). This chain's CDR3 is CASSIKVDTEAFF.